The T cell receptor (beta chain) described here comes from a study of graft-versus-host responses after intestinal transplantation. Background on the study: Each transplant was multivisceral, liver-intestinal, or isolated intestinal. Every one of the recipients received anti-thymocyte globulin induction and afterwards took tacrolimus and steroids for roughly three years. Study conclusions and caveats: In recipient marrow, GvH clones were found, and some appeared first in ileum or blood. Early post-transplant HvG declines showed an association with peak circulating GvH clone levels.

The protocol was immunoSEQ multiplex PCR, while the TCRdb copy is restricted to in-frame clones and leaves out a portion. Among 90,000 to 150,000 clones, 85% to 95% were seen once, and the ten largest hold over 2.5%. Trimming left V 5 bases short and J 6 bases short, with 14 bases between. CDR1 and CDR2 (germline): SQVTM, ANQGSEA. The CDR3 has 13 residues. A remark on this clone: The antigen remains unidentified.

The TCR comes from a human donor who received an intestinal transplant. The chain employs TRBV29-1 and TRBJ2-1; perhaps TRBD2 as D (6 bases). Sequencing used unstimulated CD8+ T cells sorted from spleen or lymph node cells, obtained before intestinal transplant. The CDR3 bases are TGCAGCGTTCGCTCTAGCGCCCCCAATGAGCAGTTCTTC. This gives the protein CSVRSSAPNEQFF.